The sequence of this T cell receptor (beta chain) was determined in a study of patients and donors after allogeneic stem cell transplantation. This CDR3 has 12 amino acids. CDR1 is SNHLY and CDR2 is FYNNEI in the germline V gene. V was clipped by 4 bases and J by 8 bases, with 11 bases between them. One entry per CDR3 protein, called by TCRdb with MiXCR from the RT-PCR reads. The sample includes roughly 880,000 distinct CDR3 sequences, under 20% of them seen just once. The rearrangement joins TRBV2 to TRBJ1-1, with D unclear. The specimen sequenced was blood, either unsorted or a sorted T cell fraction (not recorded which). The receptor was isolated from a human donor who was either an allogeneic HSCT recipient or a stem cell or donor lymphocyte infusion donor (not recorded which). It is not recorded whose cells these are; they may come from a transplant donor. The CDR3 region has the DNA TGTGCCAGCAGTGGGACCCGTGGCGAAGCTTTCTTT. Protein product: CASSGTRGEAFF.